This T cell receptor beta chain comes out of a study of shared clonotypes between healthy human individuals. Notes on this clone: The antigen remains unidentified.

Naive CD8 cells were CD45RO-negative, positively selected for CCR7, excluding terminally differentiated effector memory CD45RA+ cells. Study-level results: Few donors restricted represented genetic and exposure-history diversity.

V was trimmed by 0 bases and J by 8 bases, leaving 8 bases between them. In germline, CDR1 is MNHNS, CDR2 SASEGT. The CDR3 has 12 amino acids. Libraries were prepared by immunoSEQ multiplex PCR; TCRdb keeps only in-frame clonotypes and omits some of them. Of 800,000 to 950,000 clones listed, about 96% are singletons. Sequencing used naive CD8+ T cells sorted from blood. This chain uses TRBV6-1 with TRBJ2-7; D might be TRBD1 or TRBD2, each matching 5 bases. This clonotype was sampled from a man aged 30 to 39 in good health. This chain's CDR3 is CASSEAGDQQYF. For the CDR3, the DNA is TGTGCCAGCAGTGAAGCAGGGGACCAGCAGTACTTC.